The rows below give T cell receptor beta chains drawn from one sample of a study of identical twins. In TCRdb, the 5' RACE reads were re-called with MiXCR into one record per CDR3 protein. Here the sample spans 500,000 or so distinct CDR3 sequences, approximately 14% being singletons. A further study also used this sample, focusing on yellow fever vaccine responses in identical twins.

The specimen was CD4+ T cells sorted from blood. The receptors stem from a woman between 18 and 29 years old in good health. The CDR3 runs from the conserved cysteine through the conserved F or W. The D gene is left open where the match is weak. Clone size appears in some rows only: once, few, many, or a class for an expanded clone.

V gene,D gene,J gene,clone size,CDR3 DNA,CDR3 protein
TRBV7-9,TRBD2,TRBJ2-5,few,TGTGCCAGCAGCTCTGGAGCTAGCGGGTCACTCCAAGAGACCCAGTACTTC,CASSSGASGSLQETQYF
TRBV25-1,-,TRBJ2-3,many,TGTGCCAGCAGTGAATGGGGCAGCTTCACAGATACGCAGTATTTT,CASSEWGSFTDTQYF
TRBV5-1,TRBD2,TRBJ2-3,few,TGCGCCAGCAGCTTGTACCAAATCAGGAGCGGGGGGGCTAGCACAGATACGCAGTATTTT,CASSLYQIRSGGASTDTQYF
TRBV6-5,TRBD1,TRBJ2-1,-,TGTGCCAGCAGTTACTCCCCCAGACAGGGCTCCTACAATGAGCAGTTCTTC,CASSYSPRQGSYNEQFF
TRBV12-3/TRBV12-4,TRBD2,TRBJ2-1,many,TGTGCCAGCAGTTCCCTAGGTAGCGGGAGAGGCTATGAGCAGTTCTTC,CASSSLGSGRGYEQFF
TRBV4-1,TRBD2,TRBJ2-3,many,TGCGCCAGCAGTCAGACGGGGACTAGCGGGTATACAGATACGCAGTATTTT,CASSQTGTSGYTDTQYF
TRBV27,-,TRBJ2-3,few,TGTGCCAGCAGAGGACAACTACCTCGCACAGATACGCAGTATTTT,CASRGQLPRTDTQYF
TRBV7-6,-,TRBJ1-3,few,TGTGCCAGCAGCTTAGGACCGGGCTCTGGAAACACCATATATTTT,CASSLGPGSGNTIYF
TRBV11-2,-,TRBJ2-1,few,TGTGCCAGCAGCTCCGCCCCAAGCCCCTCATACAATGAGCAGTTCTTC,CASSSAPSPSYNEQFF
TRBV11-2,-,TRBJ2-5,-,TGTGCCAGCAGCTTAGATGGGGGGTTCCAAGAGACCCAGTACTTC,CASSLDGGFQETQYF
TRBV20-1,-,TRBJ2-1,few,TGCAGTGCTAGAGGACGGCCGCCTGTCAAGCCCAATGAGCAGTTCTTC,CSARGRPPVKPNEQFF